This T cell receptor beta chain was documented in a study of read filtering for tumor transcriptome and immune sequencing. Every patient had bone marrow sampled while the disease was active. At least ten counts were recorded for this clonotype. Its antigen is unidentified. Study-wide points: The sorted CD138-negative fraction was a mixed bone marrow immune population, not purified T cells.

From 300 to 450 ng of RNA, a library with molecular barcoded alpha/delta and beta/gamma adaptors was made. TCRdb passed the reads through MiXCR, listing each CDR3 protein once. The data show around 130,000 distinct CDR3 sequences, 13% seen once. The source is a donor at least 40 years old with multiple myeloma. Sequenced material: a population of CD138-negative cells sorted from bone marrow.

CDR3 nucleotide sequence: TGTGCCAGCAGCCATGACAGCTCTGGGGCCAACGTCCTGACTTTC. This encodes CASSHDSSGANVLTF. The chain combines TRBV6-5 with TRBJ2-6, with a tentative D call TRBD1 (5 bases). The CDR3 runs to 15 residues. Trimming cost V 6 bases and J 0 bases, with 9 bases left between them. CDR1 is MNHEY, CDR2 SVGAGI, per germline.